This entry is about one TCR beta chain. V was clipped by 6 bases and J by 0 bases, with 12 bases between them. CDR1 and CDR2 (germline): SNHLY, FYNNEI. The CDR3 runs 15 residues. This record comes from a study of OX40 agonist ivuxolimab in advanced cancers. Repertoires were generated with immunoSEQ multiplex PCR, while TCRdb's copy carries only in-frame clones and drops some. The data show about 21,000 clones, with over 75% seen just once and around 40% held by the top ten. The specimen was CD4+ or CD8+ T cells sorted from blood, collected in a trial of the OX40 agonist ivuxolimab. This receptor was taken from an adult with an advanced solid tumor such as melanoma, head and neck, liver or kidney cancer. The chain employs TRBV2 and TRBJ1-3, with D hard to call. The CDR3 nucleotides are TGTGCCAGCAGATTGGACGGCAGCTCTGGAAACACCATATATTTT. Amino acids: CASRLDGSSGNTIYF.